The rows below give T cell receptor beta chains drawn from one sample of a study of shared clonotypes between healthy human individuals. Assay: immunoSEQ multiplex PCR; the TCRdb copy retains only in-frame clones and omits some. This table has about 1.5 million clones, approximately 98% appearing once. Material for sequencing was naive CD4+ T cells sorted from blood. All receptors derive from a man between 25 and 39 years old in good health. Both conserved end residues are part of each CDR3. A D gene is named only where the DNA matches it firmly. Clone size is shown for a subset of rows, as once, few, many or a class of expanded clone.

-	-	TRBV6-6	TRBJ2-7	CASRIGGSSYEQYF	TGTGCCAGCAGAATAGGTGGAAGCTCCTACGAGCAGTACTTC
-	-	TRBV28	TRBJ2-7	CASSPLGASPPYEQYF	TGTGCCAGCAGTCCCCTAGGTGCGTCTCCCCCCTACGAGCAGTACTTC
-	-	TRBV29-1	TRBJ1-1	CSVGTPLNTEAFF	TGCAGCGTCGGCACCCCCCTGAACACTGAAGCTTTCTTT
-	-	TRBV7-9	TRBJ2-7	CASSLAGANYEQYF	TGTGCCAGCAGCTTAGCGGGAGCAAACTACGAGCAGTACTTC
-	TRBD2	TRBV14	TRBJ2-7	CASSRWGTSGSYEQYF	TGTGCCAGCAGCCGGTGGGGGACTAGCGGGAGTTACGAGCAGTACTTC
-	TRBD1	TRBV5-6	TRBJ2-3	CASRTGGFGTDTQYF	TGTGCCAGCAGGACAGGGGGCTTTGGCACAGATACGCAGTATTTT
once	TRBD2	TRBV14	TRBJ2-2	CASSQESRLAGGTGELFF	TGTGCCAGCAGCCAAGAAAGTCGACTAGCGGGAGGCACCGGGGAGCTGTTTTTT
-	TRBD2	TRBV19	TRBJ2-1	CASARGLAGMNEQFF	TGTGCCAGTGCTCGGGGACTAGCGGGAATGAATGAGCAGTTCTTC
-	TRBD2	TRBV7-2	TRBJ2-3	CASSLEAGGPHTQYF	TGTGCCAGCAGCTTAGAGGCGGGAGGGCCACATACGCAGTATTTT
-	TRBD2	TRBV27	TRBJ2-3	CASSLFPGLAGGIDTQYF	TGTGCCAGCAGTTTATTCCCCGGACTAGCGGGAGGTATAGATACGCAGTATTTT
once	-	TRBV18	TRBJ1-1	CASSPGRVDRGLNTEAFF	TGTGCCAGCTCACCAGGGCGCGTGGACAGAGGATTGAACACTGAAGCTTTCTTT
-	-	TRBV6-5	TRBJ2-7	CASMLAGRPEQYF	TGTGCCAGCATGCTCGCGGGCCGCCCCGAGCAGTACTTC
-	TRBD2	TRBV13	TRBJ2-7	CASSRGGRWDSYEQYF	TGTGCCAGCAGTCGGGGCGGGAGATGGGACTCCTACGAGCAGTACTTC
-	-	TRBV18	TRBJ1-1	CASSVGAQTEAFF	TGTGCCAGCTCAGTGGGGGCGCAGACTGAAGCTTTCTTT
-	-	TRBV14	TRBJ2-5	CASSQDPPTRQYF	TGTGCCAGCAGCCAAGATCCACCAACCAGACAGTACTTC
-	-	TRBV7-6	TRBJ1-1	CASSLAGFDEAFF	TGTGCCAGCAGCTTAGCAGGGTTCGATGAAGCTTTCTTT
-	TRBD2	TRBV19	TRBJ2-7	CASSRTSPPYEQYF	TGTGCCAGTAGCAGGACTAGCCCCCCCTACGAGCAGTACTTC
-	-	TRBV7-6	TRBJ2-1	CASSLWGDEQFF	TGTGCCAGCAGTCTCTGGGGGGATGAGCAGTTCTTC
-	TRBD1	TRBV9	TRBJ2-5	CASSLRGRPLRETQYF	TGTGCCAGCAGCCTTAGGGGGCGGCCCCTCCGAGAGACCCAGTACTTC
-	TRBD2	TRBV15	TRBJ2-1	CASGTGGSYNEQFF	TGTGCCTCGGGGACGGGAGGCTCCTACAATGAGCAGTTCTTC
-	TRBD1	TRBV9	TRBJ2-6	CASSQLHTDRAGLVGANVLTF	TGTGCCAGCAGCCAATTACACACGGACAGGGCGGGGTTAGTAGGGGCCAACGTCCTGACTTTC
-	-	TRBV5-1	TRBJ2-1	CASTPRFEGVVDEQFF	TGCGCCAGCACCCCCCGTTTTGAGGGGGTGGTGGATGAGCAGTTCTTC
once	-	TRBV19	TRBJ2-3	CASSPTRRTQYF	TGTGCCAGTAGTCCGACAAGAAGGACGCAGTATTTT
-	-	TRBV4-2	TRBJ2-7	CASSQDHPQLGRGPPEQYF	TGTGCCAGCAGCCAAGATCATCCGCAACTGGGGCGGGGACCTCCCGAGCAGTACTTC
once	TRBD1	TRBV19	TRBJ1-5	CASRYRGRSNQPQHF	TGTGCCAGTAGATACAGGGGACGGAGCAATCAGCCCCAGCATTTT
-	-	TRBV7-8	TRBJ2-5	CASSFGFDVQETQYF	TGTGCCAGCAGCTTTGGGTTCGACGTTCAAGAGACCCAGTACTTC
-	TRBD1	TRBV2	TRBJ1-2	CASSNYRGPDGYTF	TGTGCCAGCAGCAACTACAGGGGGCCCGATGGCTACACCTTC
-	TRBD1	TRBV5-1	TRBJ2-2	CASSPGTETGELFF	TGCGCCAGCAGCCCCGGGACAGAGACCGGGGAGCTGTTTTTT
-	-	TRBV7-9	TRBJ1-2	CASSLAWGAPGYTF	TGTGCCAGCAGCTTAGCTTGGGGGGCGCCTGGCTACACCTTC
-	-	TRBV18	TRBJ2-7	CASSPPPGQAPTYEQYF	TGTGCCAGCTCACCACCACCCGGTCAGGCGCCAACCTACGAGCAGTACTTC
-	TRBD2	TRBV5-1	TRBJ2-1	CASSLGLAGNNEQFF	TGCGCCAGCAGCTTAGGACTAGCGGGAAACAATGAGCAGTTCTTC
once	TRBD1	TRBV6-4	TRBJ1-5	CASRETGQINQPQHF	TGTGCCAGCAGGGAGACAGGGCAGATCAATCAGCCCCAGCATTTT
-	-	TRBV4-1	TRBJ2-1	CASRDLVYNEQFF	TGCGCCAGCCGGGACTTAGTGTACAATGAGCAGTTCTTC
-	TRBD2	TRBV27	TRBJ2-7	CASSVSGRPTGEQYF	TGTGCCAGCAGTGTTAGCGGGAGACCTACGGGGGAGCAGTACTTC
-	TRBD2	TRBV5-4	TRBJ2-1	CASSLGSGRTHNEQFF	TGTGCCAGCAGCTTGGGTAGCGGGAGGACTCACAATGAGCAGTTCTTC
once	-	TRBV19	TRBJ2-6	CASKDSGANVLTF	TGTGCCAGTAAGGACTCTGGGGCCAACGTCCTGACTTTC
-	TRBD1	TRBV28	TRBJ2-3	CASSGDRVGPTDTQYF	TGTGCCAGCAGTGGGGACAGGGTCGGACCCACAGATACGCAGTATTTT
-	TRBD1	TRBV10-3	TRBJ2-7	CAINLDRGSDEQYF	TGTGCCATCAACTTAGACAGGGGAAGTGACGAGCAGTACTTC